What follows describes a single T cell receptor (beta chain). The repertoire was sequenced with immunoSEQ multiplex PCR; TCRdb's copy has only in-frame clones and lacks some. Of about 40,000 clones in the sample, over 70% were seen once. This sample was included in a study of T cell changes during pregnancy in multiple sclerosis. V trimming: 4 bases; J trimming: 6 bases; junction bases outside the gene matches: 10. Germline V gene sequence: CDR1 SGHTA, CDR2 FQGNSA. The CDR3 is made up of 15 amino acids. The chain carries TRBV7-2 and TRBJ1-2; 8 bases are shared with TRBD1. This sample comprised peripheral blood, obtained in the first trimester of pregnancy. The TCR originated in a female donor in good health, enrolled as a control in a pregnancy study. The CDR3 loop reads CASSSRTGFGDGYTF. DNA for the CDR3: TGTGCCAGCAGCTCCCGGACAGGGTTTGGTGATGGCTACACCTTC.